This entry describes one TCR beta chain. This specimen comes from a study of T cell changes during pregnancy in multiple sclerosis. The ends lost 3 bases at V and 6 bases at J; junction bases unmatched: 0. In germline, CDR1 is MDHEN, CDR2 SYDVKM. The CDR3 is made up of 13 amino acids. Some clones are missing from TCRdb's copy, which holds only in-frame ones; the method was immunoSEQ multiplex PCR. The data hold 90,000 to 95,000 clones, with more than 85% observed a single time. The source material was peripheral blood, sampled before pregnancy. This chain uses TRBV28 with TRBJ2-2; 8 nucleotides agree with TRBD1. This receptor was identified in a female donor with multiple sclerosis, enrolled in a pregnancy study. The CDR3 DNA follows: TGTGCCAGCAGTTTGACAGGGGCCGGGGAGCTGTTTTTT. Its translation is CASSLTGAGELFF. The variable domain in full, with the rest retrieved from reference TRBV28 and TRBJ2-2, is DVKVTQSSRYLVKRTGEKVFLECVQDMDHENMFWYRQDPGLGLRLIYFSYDVKMKEKGDIPEGYSVSREKKERFSLILESASTNQTSMYLCASSLTGAGELFFGEGSRLTVL.